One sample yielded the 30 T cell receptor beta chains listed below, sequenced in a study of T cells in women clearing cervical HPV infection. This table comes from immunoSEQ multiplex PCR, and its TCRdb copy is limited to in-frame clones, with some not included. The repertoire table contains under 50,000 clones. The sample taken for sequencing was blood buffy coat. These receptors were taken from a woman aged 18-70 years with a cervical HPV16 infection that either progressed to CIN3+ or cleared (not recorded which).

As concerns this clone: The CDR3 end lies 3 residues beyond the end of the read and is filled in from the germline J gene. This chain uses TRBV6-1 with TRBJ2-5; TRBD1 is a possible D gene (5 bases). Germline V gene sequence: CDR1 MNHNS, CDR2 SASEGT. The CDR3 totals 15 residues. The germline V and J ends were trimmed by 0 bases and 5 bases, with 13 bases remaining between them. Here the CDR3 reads CASSEALGARETQYF. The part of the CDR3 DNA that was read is TGTGCCAGCAGTGAAGCGCTTGGGGCACGGGAGACC.

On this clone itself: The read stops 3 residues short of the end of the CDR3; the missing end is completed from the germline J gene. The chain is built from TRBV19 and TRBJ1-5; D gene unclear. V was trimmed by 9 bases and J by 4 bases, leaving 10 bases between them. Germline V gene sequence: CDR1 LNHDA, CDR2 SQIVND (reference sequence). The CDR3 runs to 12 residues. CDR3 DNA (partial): TGTGCCAGCTCCTCCAGAAATCAGCCC. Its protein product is CASSSRNQP. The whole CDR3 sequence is CASSSRNQPQHF.

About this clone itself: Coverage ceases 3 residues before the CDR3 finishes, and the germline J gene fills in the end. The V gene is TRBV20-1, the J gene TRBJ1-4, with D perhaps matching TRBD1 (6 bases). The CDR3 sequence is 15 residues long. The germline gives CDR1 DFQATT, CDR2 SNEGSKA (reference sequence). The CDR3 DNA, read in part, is TGCAGTGCTTGCCCCCGGGACATCTATAATTCACCA. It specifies CSACPRDIYNSP. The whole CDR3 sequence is CSACPRDIYNSPLFF.

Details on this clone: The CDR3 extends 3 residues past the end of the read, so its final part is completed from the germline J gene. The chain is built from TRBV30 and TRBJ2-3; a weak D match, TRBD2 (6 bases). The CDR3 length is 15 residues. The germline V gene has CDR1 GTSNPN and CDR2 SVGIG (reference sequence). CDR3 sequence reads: CAWTPGSGRGETQYF. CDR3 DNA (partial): TGTGCCTGGACCCCCGGGAGCGGGCGGGGCGAGACG.

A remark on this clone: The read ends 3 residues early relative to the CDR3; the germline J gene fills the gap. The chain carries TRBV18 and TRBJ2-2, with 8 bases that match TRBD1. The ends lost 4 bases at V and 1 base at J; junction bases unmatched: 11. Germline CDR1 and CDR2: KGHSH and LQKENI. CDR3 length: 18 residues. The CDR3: CASSRYAQGAQNTGELFF. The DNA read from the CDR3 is TGTGCCAGCTCACGATACGCCCAGGGGGCGCAGAACACCGGGGAG.

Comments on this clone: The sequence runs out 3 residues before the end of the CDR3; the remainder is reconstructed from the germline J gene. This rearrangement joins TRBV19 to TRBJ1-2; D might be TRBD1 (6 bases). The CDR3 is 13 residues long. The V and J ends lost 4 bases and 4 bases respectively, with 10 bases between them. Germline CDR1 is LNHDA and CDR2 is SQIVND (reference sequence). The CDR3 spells CASSTRQAYGYTF. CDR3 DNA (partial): TGTGCCAGTAGTACCCGACAGGCCTATGGC.

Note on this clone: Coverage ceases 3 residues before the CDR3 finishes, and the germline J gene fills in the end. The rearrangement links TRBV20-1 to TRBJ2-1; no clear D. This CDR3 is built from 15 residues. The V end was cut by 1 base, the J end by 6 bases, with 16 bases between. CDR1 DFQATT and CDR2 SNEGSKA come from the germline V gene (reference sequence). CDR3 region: CSARGLEAYANEQFF. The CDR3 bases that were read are TGCAGTGCTAGAGGCTTAGAAGCGTATGCCAATGAG.

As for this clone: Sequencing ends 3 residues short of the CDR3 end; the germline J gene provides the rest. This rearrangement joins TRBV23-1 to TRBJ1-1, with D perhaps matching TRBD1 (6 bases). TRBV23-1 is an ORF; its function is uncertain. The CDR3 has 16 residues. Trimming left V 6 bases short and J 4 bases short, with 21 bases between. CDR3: CASSIKGGGASTEAFF. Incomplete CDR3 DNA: TGCGCCAGCAGCATTAAGGGGGGGGGCGCTAGCACTGAA.

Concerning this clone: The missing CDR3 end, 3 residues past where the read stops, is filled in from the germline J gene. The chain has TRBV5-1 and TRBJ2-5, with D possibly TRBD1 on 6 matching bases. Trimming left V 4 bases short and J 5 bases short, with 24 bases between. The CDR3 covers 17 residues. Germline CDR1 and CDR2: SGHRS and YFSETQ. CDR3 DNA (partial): TGCGCCAGCAGCCCGACTGTGGGGGCATTGAGGCGGGAGACC. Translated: CASSPTVGALRRET. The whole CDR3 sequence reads CASSPTVGALRRETQYF.

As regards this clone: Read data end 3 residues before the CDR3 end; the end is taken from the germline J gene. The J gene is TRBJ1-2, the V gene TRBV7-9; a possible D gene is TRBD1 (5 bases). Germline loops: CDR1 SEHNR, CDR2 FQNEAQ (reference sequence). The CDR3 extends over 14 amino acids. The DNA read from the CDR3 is TGTGCCAGCAGCTTATCGCATGGGGCGCGGGGC. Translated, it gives CASSLSHGARG. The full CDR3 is CASSLSHGARGYTF.

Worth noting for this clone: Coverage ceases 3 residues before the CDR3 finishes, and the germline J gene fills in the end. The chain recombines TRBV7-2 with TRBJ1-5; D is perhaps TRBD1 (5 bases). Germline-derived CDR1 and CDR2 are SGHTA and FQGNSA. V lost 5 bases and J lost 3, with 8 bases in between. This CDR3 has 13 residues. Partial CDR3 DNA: TGTGCCAGCAGCGGACAACCCAATCAGCCC. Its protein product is CASSGQPNQP. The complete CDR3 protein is CASSGQPNQPQHF.

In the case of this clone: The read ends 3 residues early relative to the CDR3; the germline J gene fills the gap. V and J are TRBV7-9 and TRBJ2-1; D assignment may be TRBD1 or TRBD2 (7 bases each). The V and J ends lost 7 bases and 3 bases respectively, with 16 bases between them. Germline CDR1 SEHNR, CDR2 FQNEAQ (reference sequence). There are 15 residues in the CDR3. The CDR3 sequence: CASTRGGGFYNEQFF. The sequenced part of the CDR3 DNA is TGTGCCAGCACCCGGGGAGGGGGCTTCTACAATGAG.

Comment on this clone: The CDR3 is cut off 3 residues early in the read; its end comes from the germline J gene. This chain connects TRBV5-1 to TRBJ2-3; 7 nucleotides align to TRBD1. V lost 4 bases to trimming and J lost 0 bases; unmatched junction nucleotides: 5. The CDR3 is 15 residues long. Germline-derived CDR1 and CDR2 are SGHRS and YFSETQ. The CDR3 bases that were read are TGCGCCAGCAGCGTGGGACAGCCTAGCACAGATACG. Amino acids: CASSVGQPSTDT. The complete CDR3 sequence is CASSVGQPSTDTQYF.

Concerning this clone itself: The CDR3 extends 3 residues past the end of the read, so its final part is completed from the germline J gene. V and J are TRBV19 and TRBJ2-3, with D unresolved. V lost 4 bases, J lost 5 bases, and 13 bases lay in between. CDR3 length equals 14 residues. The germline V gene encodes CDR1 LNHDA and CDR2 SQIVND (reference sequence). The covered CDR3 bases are TGTGCCAGTAGTAAGAGCAACGTCAAAGATACG. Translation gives CASSKSNVKDT. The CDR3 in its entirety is CASSKSNVKDTQYF.

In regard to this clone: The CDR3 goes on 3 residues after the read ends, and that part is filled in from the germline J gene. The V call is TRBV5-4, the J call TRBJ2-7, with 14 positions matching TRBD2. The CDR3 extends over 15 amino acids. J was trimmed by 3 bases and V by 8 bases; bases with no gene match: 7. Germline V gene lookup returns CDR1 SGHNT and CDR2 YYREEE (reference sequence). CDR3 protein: CASHPGTSGGYEQYF. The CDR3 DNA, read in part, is TGTGCCAGTCATCCCGGGACTAGCGGGGGCTACGAG.

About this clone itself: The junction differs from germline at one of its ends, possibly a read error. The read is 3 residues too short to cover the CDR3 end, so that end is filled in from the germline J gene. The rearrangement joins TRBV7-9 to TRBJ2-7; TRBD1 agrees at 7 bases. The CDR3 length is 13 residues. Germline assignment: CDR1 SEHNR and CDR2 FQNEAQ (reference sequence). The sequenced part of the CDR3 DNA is TGTTCCAGCACACAGGGGATGGCATACGAG. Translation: CSSTQGMAYE. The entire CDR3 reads CSSTQGMAYEQYF.

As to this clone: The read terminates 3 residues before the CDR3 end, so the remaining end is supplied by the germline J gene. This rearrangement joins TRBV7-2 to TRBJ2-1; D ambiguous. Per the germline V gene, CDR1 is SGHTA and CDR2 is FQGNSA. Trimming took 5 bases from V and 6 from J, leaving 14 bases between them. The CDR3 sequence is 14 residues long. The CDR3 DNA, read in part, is TGTGCCAGCAGCGATAGGCGGCTTAGCAATGAG. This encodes CASSDRRLSNE. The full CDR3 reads CASSDRRLSNEQFF.

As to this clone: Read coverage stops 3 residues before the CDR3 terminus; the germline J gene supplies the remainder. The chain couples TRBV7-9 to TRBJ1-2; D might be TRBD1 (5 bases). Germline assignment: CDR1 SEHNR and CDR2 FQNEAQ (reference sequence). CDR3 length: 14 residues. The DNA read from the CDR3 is TGTGCCAGCAGCTCTGGTAGGGGCGCCCTAGAC. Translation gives CASSSGRGALD. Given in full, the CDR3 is CASSSGRGALDYTF.

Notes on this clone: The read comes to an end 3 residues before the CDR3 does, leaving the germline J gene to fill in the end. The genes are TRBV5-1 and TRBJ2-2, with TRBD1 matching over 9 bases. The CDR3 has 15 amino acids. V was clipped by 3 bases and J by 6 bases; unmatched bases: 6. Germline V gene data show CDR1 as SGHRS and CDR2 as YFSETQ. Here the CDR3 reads CASSWRTGAAGELFF. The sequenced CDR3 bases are TGCGCCAGCAGCTGGAGGACAGGGGCAGCCGGGGAG.

CDR3 sequence reads: CASSFWGPGTEAFF. CDR3 DNA (partial): TGTGCCAGCAGCTTCTGGGGGCCGGGGACTGAA. The rearrangement uses TRBV7-9 and TRBJ1-1; possibly TRBD1 for D (6 bases). Read sequence stops 3 residues before the CDR3 end, and the germline J gene provides the missing end. Between the trimmed V and J ends, which lost 3 bases and 5 bases, there was a span of 13 bases. The CDR3 extends over 14 amino acids. Germline V CDR1 and CDR2: SEHNR, FQNEAQ (reference sequence). Variable domain in full (rest from reference TRBV7-9 and TRBJ1-1): DTGVSQNPRHKITKRGQNVTFRCDPISEHNRLYWYRQTLGQGPEFLTYFQNEAQLEKSRLLSDRFSAERPKGSFSTLEIQRTEQGDSAMYLCASSFWGPGTEAFFGQGTRLTVV.

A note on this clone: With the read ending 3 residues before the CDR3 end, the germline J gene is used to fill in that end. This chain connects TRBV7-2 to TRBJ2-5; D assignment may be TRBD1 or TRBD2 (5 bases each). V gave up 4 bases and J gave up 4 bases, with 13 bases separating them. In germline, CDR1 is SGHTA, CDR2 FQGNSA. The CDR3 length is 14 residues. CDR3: CASSYMRGRETQYF. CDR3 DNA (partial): TGTGCCAGCAGCTACATGAGGGGTAGAGAGACC.

CDR3 in amino acids: CASSESRQGMETQYF. The covered CDR3 bases are TGCGCCAGCAGTGAGTCGCGACAGGGAATGGAGACC. The chain is built from TRBV10-1 and TRBJ2-5; the match to TRBD1 covers 7 bases. Coverage ceases 3 residues before the CDR3 finishes, and the germline J gene fills in the end. The ends lost 0 bases at V and 5 bases at J; junction bases unmatched: 6. Germline V gene data show CDR1 as WNHNN and CDR2 as SYGVQD (reference sequence). There are 15 residues in the CDR3.

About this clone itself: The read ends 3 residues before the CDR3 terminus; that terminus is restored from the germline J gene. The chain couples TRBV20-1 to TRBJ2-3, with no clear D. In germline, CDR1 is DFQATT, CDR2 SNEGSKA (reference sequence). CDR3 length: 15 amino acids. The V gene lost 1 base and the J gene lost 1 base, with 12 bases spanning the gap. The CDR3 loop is CSARAALARTDTQYF. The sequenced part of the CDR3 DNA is TGCAGTGCTAGAGCTGCATTAGCCCGCACAGATACG.

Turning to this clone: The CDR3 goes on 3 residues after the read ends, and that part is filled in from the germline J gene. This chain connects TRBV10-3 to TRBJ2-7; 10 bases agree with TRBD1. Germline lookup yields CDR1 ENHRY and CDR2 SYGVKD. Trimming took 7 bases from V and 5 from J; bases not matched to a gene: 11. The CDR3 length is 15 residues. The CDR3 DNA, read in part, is TGTGCCATCAAGGCCGGGACAGGGGTCTTTGACGAG. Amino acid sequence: CAIKAGTGVFDE. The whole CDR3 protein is CAIKAGTGVFDEQYF.

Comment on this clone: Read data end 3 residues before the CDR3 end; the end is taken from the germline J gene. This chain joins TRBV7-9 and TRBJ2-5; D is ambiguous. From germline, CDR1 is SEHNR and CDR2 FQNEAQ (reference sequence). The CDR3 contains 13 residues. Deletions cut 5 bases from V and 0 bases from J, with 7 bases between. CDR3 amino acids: CASSIDNQETQYF. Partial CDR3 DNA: TGTGCCAGCAGCATCGACAACCAAGAGACC.

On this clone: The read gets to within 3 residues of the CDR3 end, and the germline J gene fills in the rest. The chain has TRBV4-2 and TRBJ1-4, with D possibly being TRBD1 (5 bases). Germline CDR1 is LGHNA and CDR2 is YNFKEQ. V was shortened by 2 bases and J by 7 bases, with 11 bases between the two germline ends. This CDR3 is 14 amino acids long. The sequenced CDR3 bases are TGTGCCAGCAGCCAACAGGGATGGGGTGAAAAA. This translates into CASSQQGWGEK. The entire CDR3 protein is CASSQQGWGEKLFF.

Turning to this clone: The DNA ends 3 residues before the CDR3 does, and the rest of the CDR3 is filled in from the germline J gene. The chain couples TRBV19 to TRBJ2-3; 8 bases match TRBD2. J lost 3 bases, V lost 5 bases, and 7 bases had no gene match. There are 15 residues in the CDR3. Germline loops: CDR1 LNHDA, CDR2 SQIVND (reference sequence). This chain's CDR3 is CASSATGGRTDTQYF. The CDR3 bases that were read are TGTGCCAGTAGTGCCACGGGGGGGCGGACAGATACG.

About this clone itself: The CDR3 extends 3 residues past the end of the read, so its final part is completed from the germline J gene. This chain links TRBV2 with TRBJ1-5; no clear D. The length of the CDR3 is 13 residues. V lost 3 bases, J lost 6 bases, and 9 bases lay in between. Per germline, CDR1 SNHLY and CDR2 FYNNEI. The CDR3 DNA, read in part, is TGTGCCAGCAGTGATCAGTTACGTCAGCCC. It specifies CASSDQLRQP. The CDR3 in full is CASSDQLRQPQHF.

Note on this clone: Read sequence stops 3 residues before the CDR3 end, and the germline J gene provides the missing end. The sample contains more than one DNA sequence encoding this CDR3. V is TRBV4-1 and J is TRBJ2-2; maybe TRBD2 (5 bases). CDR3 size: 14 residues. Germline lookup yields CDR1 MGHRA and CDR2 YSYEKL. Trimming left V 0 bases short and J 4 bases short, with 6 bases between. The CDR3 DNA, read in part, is TGCGCCAGCAGCCAAGATCGGGGCACCGGGGAG. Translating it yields CASSQDRGTGE. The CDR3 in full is CASSQDRGTGELFF.

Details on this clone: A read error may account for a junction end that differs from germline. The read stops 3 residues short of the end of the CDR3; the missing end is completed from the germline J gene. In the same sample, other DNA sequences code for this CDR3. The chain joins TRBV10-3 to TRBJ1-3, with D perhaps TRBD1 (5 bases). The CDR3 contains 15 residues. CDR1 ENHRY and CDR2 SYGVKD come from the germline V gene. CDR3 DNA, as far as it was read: TGTGCCATCAGTCGGGGGGTACCCTCTGGAAACACA. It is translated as CAISRGVPSGNT. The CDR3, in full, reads CAISRGVPSGNTIYF.